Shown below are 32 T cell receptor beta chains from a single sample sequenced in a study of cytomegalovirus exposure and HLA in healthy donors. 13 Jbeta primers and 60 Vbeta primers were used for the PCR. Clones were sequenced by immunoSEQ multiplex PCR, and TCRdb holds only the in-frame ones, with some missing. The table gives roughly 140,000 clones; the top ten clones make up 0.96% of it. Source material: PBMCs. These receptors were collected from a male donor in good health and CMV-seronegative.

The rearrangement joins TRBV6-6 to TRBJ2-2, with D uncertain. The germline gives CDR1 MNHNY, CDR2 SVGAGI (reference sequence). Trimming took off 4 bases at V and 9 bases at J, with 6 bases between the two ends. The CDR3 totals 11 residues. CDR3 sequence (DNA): TGTGCCAGCAGTTCGAGCAGGGAGCTGTTTTTT. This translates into CASSSSRELFF.

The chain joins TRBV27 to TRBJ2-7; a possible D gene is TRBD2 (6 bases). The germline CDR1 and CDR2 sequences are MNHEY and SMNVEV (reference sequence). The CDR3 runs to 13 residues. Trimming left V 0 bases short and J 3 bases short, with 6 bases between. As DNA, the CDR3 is TGTGCCAGCAGTTTATCGGGGGGCTACGAGCAGTACTTC. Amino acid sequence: CASSLSGGYEQYF.

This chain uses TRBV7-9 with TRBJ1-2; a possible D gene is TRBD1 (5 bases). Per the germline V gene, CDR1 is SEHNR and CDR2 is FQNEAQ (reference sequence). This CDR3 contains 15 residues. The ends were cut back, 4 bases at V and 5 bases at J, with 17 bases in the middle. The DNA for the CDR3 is TGTGCCAGCAGCTCCCTCAGGGAGGCCCCTTATGGCTACACCTTC. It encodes CASSSLREAPYGYTF.

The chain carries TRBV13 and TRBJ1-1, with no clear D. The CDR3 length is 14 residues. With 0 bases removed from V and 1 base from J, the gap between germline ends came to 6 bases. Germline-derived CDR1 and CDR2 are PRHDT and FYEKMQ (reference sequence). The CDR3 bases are TGTGCCAGCAGCTTAGGCCCCAGGAACACTGAAGCTTTCTTT. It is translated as CASSLGPRNTEAFF.

DNA of the CDR3: TGTGCCAGTAGTATACCGGGACTAGCGGGATCGGGGAATGAGCAGTTCTTC. Translation: CASSIPGLAGSGNEQFF. This rearrangement joins TRBV19 to TRBJ2-1; TRBD2 aligns across 13 bases. The CDR3 is made up of 17 amino acids. Looked up from germline, CDR1 is LNHDA and CDR2 is SQIVND (reference sequence). V lost 2 bases to trimming and J lost 7 bases; unmatched junction nucleotides: 8. The variable domain in full, completed from reference TRBV19 and TRBJ2-1, reads DGGITQSPKYLFRKEGQNVTLSCEQNLNHDAMYWYRQDPGQGLRLIYYSQIVNDFQKGDIAEGYSVSREKKESFPLTVTSAQKNPTAFYLCASSIPGLAGSGNEQFFGPGTRLTVL.

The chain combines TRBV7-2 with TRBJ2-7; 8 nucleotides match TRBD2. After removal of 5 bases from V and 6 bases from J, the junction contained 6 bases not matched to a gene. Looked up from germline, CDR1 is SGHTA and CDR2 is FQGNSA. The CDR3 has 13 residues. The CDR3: CASSPGGWGEQYF. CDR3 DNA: TGTGCCAGCAGCCCGGGGGGGTGGGGCGAGCAGTACTTC.

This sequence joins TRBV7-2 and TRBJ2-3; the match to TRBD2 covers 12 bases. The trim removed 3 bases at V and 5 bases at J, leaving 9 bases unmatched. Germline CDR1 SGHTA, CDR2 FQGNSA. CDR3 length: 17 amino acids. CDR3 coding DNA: TGTGCCAGCAGCTTGCGACTAGCGGGAGAGGTGAGAGATACGCAGTATTTT. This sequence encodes CASSLRLAGEVRDTQYF. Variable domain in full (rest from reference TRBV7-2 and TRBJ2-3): GAGVSQSPSNKVTEKGKDVELRCDPISGHTALYWYRQSLGQGLEFLIYFQGNSAPDKSGLPSDRFSAERTGGSVSTLTIQRTQQEDSAVYLCASSLRLAGEVRDTQYFGPGTRLTVL.

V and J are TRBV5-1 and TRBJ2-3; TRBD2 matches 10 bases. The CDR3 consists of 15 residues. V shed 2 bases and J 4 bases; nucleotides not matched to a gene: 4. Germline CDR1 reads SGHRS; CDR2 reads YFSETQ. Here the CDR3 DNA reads TGCGCCAGCAGCTTAGGGACTAGCGATGCAGATACGCAGTATTTT. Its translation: CASSLGTSDADTQYF.

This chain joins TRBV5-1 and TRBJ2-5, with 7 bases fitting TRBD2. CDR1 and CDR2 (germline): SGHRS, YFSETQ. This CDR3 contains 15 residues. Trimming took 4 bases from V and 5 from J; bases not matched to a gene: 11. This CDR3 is CASSPHSAGLETQYF. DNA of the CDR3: TGCGCCAGCAGCCCCCACTCAGCGGGGCTCGAGACCCAGTACTTC.

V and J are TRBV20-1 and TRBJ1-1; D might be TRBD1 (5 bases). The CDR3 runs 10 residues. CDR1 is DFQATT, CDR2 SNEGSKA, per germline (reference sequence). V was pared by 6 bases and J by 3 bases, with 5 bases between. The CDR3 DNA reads TGCAGTGCCAGGGACACTGAAGCTTTCTTT. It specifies CSARDTEAFF.

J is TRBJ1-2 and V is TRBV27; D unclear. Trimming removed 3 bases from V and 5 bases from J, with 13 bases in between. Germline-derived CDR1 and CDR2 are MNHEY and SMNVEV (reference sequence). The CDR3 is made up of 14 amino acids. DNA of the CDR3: TGTGCCAGCAGTTTTGGAGAAACGGGGTATGGCTACACCTTC. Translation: CASSFGETGYGYTF.

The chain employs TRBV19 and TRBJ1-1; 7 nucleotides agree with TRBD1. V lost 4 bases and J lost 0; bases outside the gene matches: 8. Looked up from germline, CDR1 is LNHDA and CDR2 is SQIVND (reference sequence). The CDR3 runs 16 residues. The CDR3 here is CASSNSRGSMNTEAFF. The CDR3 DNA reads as TGTGCCAGTAGTAATTCCAGGGGGTCCATGAACACTGAAGCTTTCTTT.

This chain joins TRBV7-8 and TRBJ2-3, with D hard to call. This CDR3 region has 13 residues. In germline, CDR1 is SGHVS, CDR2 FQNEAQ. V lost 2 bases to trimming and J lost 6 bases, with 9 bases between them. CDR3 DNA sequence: TGTGCCAGCAGCTTACAGGTTATGGATACGCAGTATTTT. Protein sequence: CASSLQVMDTQYF.

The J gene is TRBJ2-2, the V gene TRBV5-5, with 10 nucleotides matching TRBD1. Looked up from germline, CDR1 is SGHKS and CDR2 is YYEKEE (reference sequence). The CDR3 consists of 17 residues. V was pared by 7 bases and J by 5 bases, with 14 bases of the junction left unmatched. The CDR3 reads CASVPPGQGSVTGELFF. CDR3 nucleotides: TGTGCCAGCGTGCCGCCGGGACAGGGGTCGGTTACCGGGGAGCTGTTTTTT.

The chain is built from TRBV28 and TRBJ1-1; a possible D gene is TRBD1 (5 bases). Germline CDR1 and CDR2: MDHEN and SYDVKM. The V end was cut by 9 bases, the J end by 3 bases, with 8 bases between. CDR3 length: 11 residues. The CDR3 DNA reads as TGTGCCAGTGGGGGGGACACTGAAGCTTTCTTT. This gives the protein CASGGDTEAFF.

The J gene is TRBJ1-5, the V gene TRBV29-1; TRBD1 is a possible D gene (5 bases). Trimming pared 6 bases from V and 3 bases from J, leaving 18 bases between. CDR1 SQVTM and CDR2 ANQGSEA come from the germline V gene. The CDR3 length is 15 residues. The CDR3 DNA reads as TGCAGCGTGAGTAGCAGGGCTGGGTCCAATCAGCCCCAGCATTTT. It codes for CSVSSRAGSNQPQHF.

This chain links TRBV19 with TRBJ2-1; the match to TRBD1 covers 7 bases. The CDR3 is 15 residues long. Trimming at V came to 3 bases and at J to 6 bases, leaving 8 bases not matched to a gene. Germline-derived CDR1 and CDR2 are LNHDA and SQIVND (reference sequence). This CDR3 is CASSMGTAVINEQFF. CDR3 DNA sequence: TGTGCCAGTAGTATGGGGACAGCTGTTATCAATGAGCAGTTCTTC.

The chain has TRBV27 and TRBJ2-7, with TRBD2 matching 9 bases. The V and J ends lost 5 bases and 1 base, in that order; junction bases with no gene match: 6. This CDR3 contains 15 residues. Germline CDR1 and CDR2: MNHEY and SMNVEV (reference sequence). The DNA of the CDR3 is TGTGCCAGCAGTCCTTTTAGCGGGAGTTCCTACGAGCAGTACTTC. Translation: CASSPFSGSSYEQYF.

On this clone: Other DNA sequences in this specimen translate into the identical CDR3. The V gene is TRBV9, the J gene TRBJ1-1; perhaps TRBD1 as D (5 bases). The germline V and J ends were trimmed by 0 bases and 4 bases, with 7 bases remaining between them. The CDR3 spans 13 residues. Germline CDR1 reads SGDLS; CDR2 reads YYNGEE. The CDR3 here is CASSVGGRTEAFF. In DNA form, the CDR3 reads TGTGCCAGCAGCGTAGGGGGCCGCACTGAAGCTTTCTTT. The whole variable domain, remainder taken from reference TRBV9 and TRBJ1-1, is DSGVTQTPKHLITATGQRVTLRCSPRSGDLSVYWYQQSLDQGLQFLIQYYNGEERAKGNILERFSAQQFPDLHSELNLSSLELGDSALYFCASSVGGRTEAFFGQGTRLTVV.

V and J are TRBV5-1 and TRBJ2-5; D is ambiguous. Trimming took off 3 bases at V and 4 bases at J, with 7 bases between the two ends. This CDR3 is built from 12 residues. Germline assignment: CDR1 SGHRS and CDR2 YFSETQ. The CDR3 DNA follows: TGCGCCAGCAGCTCGGGTCGAGAGACCCAGTACTTC. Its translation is CASSSGRETQYF.

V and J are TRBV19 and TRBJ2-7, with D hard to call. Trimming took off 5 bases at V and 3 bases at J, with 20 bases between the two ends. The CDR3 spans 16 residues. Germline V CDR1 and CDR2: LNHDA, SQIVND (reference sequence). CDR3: CASSRLIGPSLYEQYF. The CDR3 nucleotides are TGTGCCAGTAGTCGCCTTATTGGCCCCTCGCTCTACGAGCAGTACTTC.

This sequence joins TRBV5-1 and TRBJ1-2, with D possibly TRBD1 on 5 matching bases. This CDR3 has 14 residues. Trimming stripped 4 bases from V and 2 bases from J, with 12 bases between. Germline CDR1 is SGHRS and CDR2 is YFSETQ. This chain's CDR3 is CASSPGGGNYGYTF. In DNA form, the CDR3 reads TGCGCCAGCAGCCCGGGGGGAGGGAACTATGGCTACACCTTC.

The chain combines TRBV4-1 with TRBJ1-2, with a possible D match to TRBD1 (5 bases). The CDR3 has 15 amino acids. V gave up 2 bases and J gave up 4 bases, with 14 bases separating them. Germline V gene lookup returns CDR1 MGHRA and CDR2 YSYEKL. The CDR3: CASSQLGLLAYGYTF. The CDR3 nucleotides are TGCGCCAGCAGCCAACTGGGACTCCTGGCCTATGGCTACACCTTC.

CDR3 in DNA: TGCGCCAGCAGCCAAGATTTCGAAACAGGGGGCGTGGATGGCTACACCTTC. Translating it yields CASSQDFETGGVDGYTF. This rearrangement joins TRBV4-1 to TRBJ1-2, with TRBD1 matching over 9 bases. Losses at the gene ends were 0 bases for V and 6 bases for J; bases not matched to a gene: 11. Germline V CDR1 and CDR2: MGHRA, YSYEKL. The CDR3 sequence is 17 residues long.

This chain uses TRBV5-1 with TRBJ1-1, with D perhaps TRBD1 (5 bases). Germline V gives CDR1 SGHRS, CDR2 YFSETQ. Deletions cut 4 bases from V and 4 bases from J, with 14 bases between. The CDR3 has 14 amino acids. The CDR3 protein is CASSNVRGGTEAFF. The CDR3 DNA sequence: TGCGCCAGCAGCAACGTAAGGGGTGGCACTGAAGCTTTCTTT. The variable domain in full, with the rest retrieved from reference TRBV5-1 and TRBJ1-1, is KAGVTQTPRYLIKTRGQQVTLSCSPISGHRSVSWYQQTPGQGLQFLFEYFSETQRNKGNFPGRFSGRQFSNSRSEMNVSTLELGDSALYLCASSNVRGGTEAFFGQGTRLTVV.

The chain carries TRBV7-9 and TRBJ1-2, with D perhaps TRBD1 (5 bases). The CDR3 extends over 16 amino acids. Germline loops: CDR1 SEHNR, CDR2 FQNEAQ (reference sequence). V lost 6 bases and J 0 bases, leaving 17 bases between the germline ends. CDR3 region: CASRPFWGESNYGYTF. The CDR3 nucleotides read TGTGCCAGCAGGCCTTTCTGGGGGGAATCTAACTATGGCTACACCTTC.

DNA for the CDR3: TGTGCCAGCAGCCCCAACAGGGGGGAAAATTCACCCCTCCACTTT. Amino acids: CASSPNRGENSPLHF. The V gene is TRBV7-2, the J gene TRBJ1-6; 8 bases are shared with TRBD1. V lost 5 bases, J lost 7 bases, and 7 bases stayed unmatched. CDR1 is SGHTA, CDR2 FQGNSA, per germline. There are 15 residues in the CDR3.

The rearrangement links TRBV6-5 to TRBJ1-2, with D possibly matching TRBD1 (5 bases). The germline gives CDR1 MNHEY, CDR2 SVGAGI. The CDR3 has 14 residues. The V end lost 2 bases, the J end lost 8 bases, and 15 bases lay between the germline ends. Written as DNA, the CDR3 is TGTGCCAGCAGTTACCCGAAGGGGATCGGGGGCTACACCTTC. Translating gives CASSYPKGIGGYTF.

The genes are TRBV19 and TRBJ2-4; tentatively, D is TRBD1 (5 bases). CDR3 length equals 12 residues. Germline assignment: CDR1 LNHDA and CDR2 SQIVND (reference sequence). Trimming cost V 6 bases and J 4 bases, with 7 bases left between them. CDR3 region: CASRGQKNIQYF. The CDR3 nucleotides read TGTGCCAGTAGGGGGCAGAAAAACATTCAGTACTTC.

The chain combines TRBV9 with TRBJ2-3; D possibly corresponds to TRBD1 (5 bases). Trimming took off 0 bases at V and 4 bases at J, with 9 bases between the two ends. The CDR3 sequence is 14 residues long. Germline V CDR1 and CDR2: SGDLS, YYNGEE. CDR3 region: CASSVEKGSDTQYF. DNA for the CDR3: TGTGCCAGCAGCGTAGAGAAGGGGTCAGATACGCAGTATTTT. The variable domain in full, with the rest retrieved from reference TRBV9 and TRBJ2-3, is DSGVTQTPKHLITATGQRVTLRCSPRSGDLSVYWYQQSLDQGLQFLIQYYNGEERAKGNILERFSAQQFPDLHSELNLSSLELGDSALYFCASSVEKGSDTQYFGPGTRLTVL.

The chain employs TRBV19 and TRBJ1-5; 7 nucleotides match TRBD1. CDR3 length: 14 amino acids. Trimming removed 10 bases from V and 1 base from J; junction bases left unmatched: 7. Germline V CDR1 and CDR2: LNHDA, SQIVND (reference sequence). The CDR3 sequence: CATLGQLSNQPQHF. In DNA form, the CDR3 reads TGTGCCACCCTGGGACAGTTAAGCAATCAGCCCCAGCATTTT.

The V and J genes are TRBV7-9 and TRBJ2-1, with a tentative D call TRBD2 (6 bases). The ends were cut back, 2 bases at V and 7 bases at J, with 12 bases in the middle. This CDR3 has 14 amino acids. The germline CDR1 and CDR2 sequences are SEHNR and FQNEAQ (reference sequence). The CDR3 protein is CASSLTGVGNEQFF. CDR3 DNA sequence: TGTGCCAGCAGCTTAACGGGGGTAGGTAATGAGCAGTTCTTC.